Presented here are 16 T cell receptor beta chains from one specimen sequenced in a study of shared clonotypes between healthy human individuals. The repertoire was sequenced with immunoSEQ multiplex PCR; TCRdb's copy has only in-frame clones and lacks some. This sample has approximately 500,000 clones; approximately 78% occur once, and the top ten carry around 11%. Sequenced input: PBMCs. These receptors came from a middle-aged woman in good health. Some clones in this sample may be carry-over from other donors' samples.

CDR3 region: CASSLRRAGAAYEQYF. CDR3 nucleotides: TGCGCCAGCAGCTTGAGGCGAGCGGGAGCGGCTTACGAGCAGTACTTC. J is TRBJ2-7 and V is TRBV5-1, with TRBD2 matching 8 bases. With 1 base clipped from V and 4 bases from J, the junction kept 10 bases outside the gene matches. The CDR3 extends over 16 amino acids. Germline-derived CDR1 and CDR2 are SGHRS and YFSETQ.

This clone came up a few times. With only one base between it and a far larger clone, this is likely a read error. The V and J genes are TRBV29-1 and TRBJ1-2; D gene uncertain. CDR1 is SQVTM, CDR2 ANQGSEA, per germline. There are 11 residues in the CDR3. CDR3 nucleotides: TGCAGCGAGTCCTCAAACTATGGCTACGCCTTC. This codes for CSESSNYGYAF.

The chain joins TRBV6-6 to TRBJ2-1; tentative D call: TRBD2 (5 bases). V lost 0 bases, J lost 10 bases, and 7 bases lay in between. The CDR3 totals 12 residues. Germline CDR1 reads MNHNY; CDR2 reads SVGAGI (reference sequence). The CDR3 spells CASSYSTGEQFF. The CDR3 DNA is TGTGCCAGCAGTTACTCCACGGGGGAGCAGTTCTTC.

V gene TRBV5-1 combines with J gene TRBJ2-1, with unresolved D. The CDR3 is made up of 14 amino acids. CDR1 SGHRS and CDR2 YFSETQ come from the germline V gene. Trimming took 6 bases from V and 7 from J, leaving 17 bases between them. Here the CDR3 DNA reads TGCGCCAGCAAGTCTCGAGTGGGCCCTAATGAGCAGTTCTTC. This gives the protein CASKSRVGPNEQFF.

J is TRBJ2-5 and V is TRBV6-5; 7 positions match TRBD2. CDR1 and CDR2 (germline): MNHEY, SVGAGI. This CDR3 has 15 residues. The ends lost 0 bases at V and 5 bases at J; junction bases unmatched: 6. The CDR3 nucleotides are TGTGCCAGCAGTTACTCGCTAGCGGAGGATGAGACCCAGTACTTC. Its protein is CASSYSLAEDETQYF.

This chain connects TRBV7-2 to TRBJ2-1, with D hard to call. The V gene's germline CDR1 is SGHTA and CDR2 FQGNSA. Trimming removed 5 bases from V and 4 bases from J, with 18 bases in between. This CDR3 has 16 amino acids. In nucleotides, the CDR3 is TGTGCCAGCAGCCGGGCCTCGACCGCGACATACAATGAGCAGTTCTTC. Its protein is CASSRASTATYNEQFF.

CDR3 amino acids: CAIREGLQGTQYF. The CDR3 DNA follows: TGTGCCATCAGAGAGGGACTTCAGGGTACGCAGTATTTT. The rearrangement joins TRBV10-3 to TRBJ2-3; the D gene is possibly TRBD2 (6 bases). Trimming took off 6 bases at V and 8 bases at J, with 15 bases between the two ends. The CDR3 has 13 amino acids. Germline V gene data show CDR1 as ENHRY and CDR2 as SYGVKD.

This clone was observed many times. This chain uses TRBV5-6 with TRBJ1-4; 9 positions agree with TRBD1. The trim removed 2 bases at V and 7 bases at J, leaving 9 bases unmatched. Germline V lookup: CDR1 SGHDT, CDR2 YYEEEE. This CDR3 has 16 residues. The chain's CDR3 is CASSFFSADRGEKLFF. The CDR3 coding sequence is TGTGCCAGCAGCTTTTTCTCCGCGGACAGGGGTGAAAAACTGTTTTTT.

CDR3 sequence (DNA): TGTGCCAGCAGCCCCGGGACAGGGCGTTCCGAGCAGTACTTC. It yields the protein CASSPGTGRSEQYF. The chain couples TRBV11-2 to TRBJ2-5, with TRBD1 matching 9 bases. Judging by the DNA end, TRBJ2-7 fits better; the J call may be wrong. Germline CDR1 and CDR2: SGHAT and FQNNGV. The CDR3 extends over 14 amino acids.

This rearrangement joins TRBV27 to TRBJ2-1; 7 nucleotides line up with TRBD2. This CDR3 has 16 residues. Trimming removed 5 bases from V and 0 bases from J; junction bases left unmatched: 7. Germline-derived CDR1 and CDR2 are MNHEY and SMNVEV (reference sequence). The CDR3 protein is CASSPRGGGSYNEQFF. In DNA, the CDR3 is TGTGCCAGCAGTCCCCGCGGCGGGGGCTCCTACAATGAGCAGTTCTTC.

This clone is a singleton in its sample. The CDR3 bases are TGTGCCAGCAGCGCCCAGGGCTCTGGGGCCAACGTCCTGACTTTC. Protein product: CASSAQGSGANVLTF. This chain uses TRBV9 with TRBJ2-6; D perhaps matches TRBD1 (5 bases). The CDR3 spans 15 residues. The germline CDR1 and CDR2 sequences are SGDLS and YYNGEE. Trimming took off 3 bases at V and 0 bases at J, with 7 bases between the two ends.

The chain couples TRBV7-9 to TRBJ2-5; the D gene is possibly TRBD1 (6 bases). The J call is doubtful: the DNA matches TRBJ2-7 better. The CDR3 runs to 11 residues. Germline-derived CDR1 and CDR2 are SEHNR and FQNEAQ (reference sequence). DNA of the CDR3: TGTGCCAGCAGCGGACAGTACGAGCAGTACTTC. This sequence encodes CASSGQYEQYF.

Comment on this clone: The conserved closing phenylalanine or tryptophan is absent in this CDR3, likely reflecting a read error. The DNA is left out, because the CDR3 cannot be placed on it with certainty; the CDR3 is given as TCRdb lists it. The CDR3 region is CASILPGPHLV. J is TRBJ2-2 and V is TRBV21-1; TRBD2, the table's D call, lacks a check against the DNA. TRBV21-1 is termed a pseudogene. From its first to its last residue, the CDR3 has 11 amino acids.

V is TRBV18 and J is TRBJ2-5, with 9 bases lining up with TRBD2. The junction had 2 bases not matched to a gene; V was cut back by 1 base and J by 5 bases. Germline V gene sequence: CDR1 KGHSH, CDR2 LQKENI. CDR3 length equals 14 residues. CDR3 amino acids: CASSPLAGVETQYF. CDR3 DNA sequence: TGTGCCAGCTCACCACTAGCGGGAGTCGAGACCCAGTACTTC.

The CDR3 bases are TGTGCCACCTCGGGGGATACGCAGTATTTT. This sequence encodes CATSGDTQYF. The rearrangement links TRBV7-9 to TRBJ2-3, with a possible D match to TRBD2 (5 bases). Germline V gene sequence: CDR1 SEHNR, CDR2 FQNEAQ (reference sequence). This CDR3 is built from 10 residues. V was trimmed by 10 bases and J by 6 bases, leaving 8 bases between them.

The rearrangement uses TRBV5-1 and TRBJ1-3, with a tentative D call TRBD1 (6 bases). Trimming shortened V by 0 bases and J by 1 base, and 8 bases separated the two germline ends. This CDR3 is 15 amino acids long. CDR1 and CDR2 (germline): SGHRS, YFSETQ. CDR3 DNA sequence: TGCGCCAGCAGCTTGGGGACAGTATCTGGAAACACCATATATTTT. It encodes CASSLGTVSGNTIYF.